The 8 T cell receptor beta chains in this list originate from one sample, sequenced in a study of blood T cell repertoires in COVID-19. The method was immunoSEQ multiplex PCR; TCRdb's version includes in-frame clones alone and lacks a portion of them. The sample has about 250,000 clones, roughly 85% seen once; the top ten hold roughly 3%. The material sequenced was peripheral blood. The receptors were sampled from a man aged 18 to 29 with active or convalescent COVID-19.

The chain couples TRBV6-1 to TRBJ2-1; 12 nucleotides line up with TRBD2. The length of the CDR3 is 18 residues. The V segment lost 1 base and the J segment 7 bases; nucleotides outside the gene matches: 11. Germline CDR1 and CDR2: MNHNS and SASEGT. In nucleotides, the CDR3 is TGTGCCAGCAGTGAAGTGCCCCCCGGACTAGCGGGAAATAATGAGCAGTTCTTC. It is translated as CASSEVPPGLAGNNEQFF.

The chain has TRBV24-1 and TRBJ2-3; TRBD1 matches 7 bases. The CDR3 runs 12 residues. CDR1 is KGHDR, CDR2 SFDVKD, per germline. V trimming: 10 bases; J trimming: 9 bases; junction bases outside the gene matches: 9. CDR3 sequence (DNA): TGTGCCACTTTCGACAGGGTCGGAACGCAGTATTTT. This sequence encodes CATFDRVGTQYF.

This chain links TRBV5-6 with TRBJ1-1; TRBD1 aligns across 7 bases. Per germline, CDR1 SGHDT and CDR2 YYEEEE. The CDR3 is made up of 16 amino acids. The J segment lost 4 bases and the V segment lost 4 bases, leaving 13 bases of the junction unmatched. Written as DNA, the CDR3 is TGTGCCAGCAGCCCGGGGACAGTGCCCAGGGGCACTGAAGCTTTCTTT. This codes for CASSPGTVPRGTEAFF.

The genes are TRBV7-3 and TRBJ2-5, with a tentative D call TRBD1 (5 bases). Deletions cut 5 bases from V and 0 bases from J, with 10 bases between. This CDR3 has 14 residues. Germline CDR1 SGHTA, CDR2 FQGTGA. The CDR3 spells CASSRTSNQETQYF. As DNA, the CDR3 is TGTGCCAGCAGCAGGACAAGCAACCAAGAGACCCAGTACTTC.

This clone turned up a few times. V and J are TRBV2 and TRBJ2-7, with 12 bases matching TRBD2. The CDR3 loop spans 15 amino acids. Trimming at V came to 6 bases and at J to 5 bases, leaving 8 bases not matched to a gene. The germline V gene encodes CDR1 SNHLY and CDR2 FYNNEI. In nucleotides, the CDR3 is TGTGCCAGCAGACCGAGGACTAGCGGGATCAACGAGCAGTACTTC. It is translated as CASRPRTSGINEQYF.

A single count supports this clone. The chain is built from TRBV7-9 and TRBJ1-2; D unresolved. The CDR3 extends over 13 amino acids. The V end was cut by 3 bases, the J end by 3 bases, with 8 bases between. The germline V gene encodes CDR1 SEHNR and CDR2 FQNEAQ (reference sequence). CDR3 DNA sequence: TGTGCCAGCAGCTTCACAGATTACTATGGCTACACCTTC. Protein sequence: CASSFTDYYGYTF.

In this sample, this clone turned up once. This rearrangement joins TRBV28 to TRBJ2-2; D might be TRBD2 (6 bases). CDR1 is MDHEN, CDR2 SYDVKM, per germline. CDR3 length equals 15 residues. V was shortened by 6 bases and J by 5 bases, with 16 bases between the two germline ends. CDR3 loop: CASSLSYSGTGELFF. The CDR3 bases are TGTGCCAGCAGCTTAAGTTACAGCGGGACCGGGGAGCTGTTTTTT.

In its sample, this clone was seen a few times. This chain connects TRBV2 to TRBJ2-7, with D tentatively TRBD1 (5 bases). Germline V CDR1 and CDR2: SNHLY, FYNNEI. CDR3 length: 15 amino acids. V lost 6 bases to trimming and J lost 0 bases, with 15 bases between them. CDR3 protein: CASRFDRLLSYEQYF. DNA of the CDR3: TGTGCCAGCAGATTCGACAGATTGCTCTCCTACGAGCAGTACTTC.